This T cell receptor beta chain was identified in a study of graft-versus-host responses after intestinal transplantation. Lymphocytes from graft epithelium and lamina propria were isolated. Whole-study findings and limits: Recipient marrow harbored GvH clones, some of which surfaced first in ileum or blood.

Some clones are missing from TCRdb's copy, which holds only in-frame ones; the method was immunoSEQ multiplex PCR. The repertoire has about 6,400 clones, about 83% of them found once; the top ten carry less than 8%. As for this clone: What it binds is unknown.

This TCR was recovered from a human patient who received an intestinal transplant, so some T cells may come from the graft donor. The starting material was ileum tissue, obtained 300 to 310 days after intestinal transplant.

The CDR3 nucleotides are TGTGCCAGCAGTCACGGGACTAGTGCCCACGAGCAGTACTTC. Protein: CASSHGTSAHEQYF. The rearrangement links TRBV6-6 to TRBJ2-7; 8 bases map to TRBD2. V lost 5 bases, J lost 5 bases, and 8 bases stayed unmatched. The CDR3 sequence is 14 residues long. Per germline, CDR1 MNHNY and CDR2 SVGAGI (reference sequence).